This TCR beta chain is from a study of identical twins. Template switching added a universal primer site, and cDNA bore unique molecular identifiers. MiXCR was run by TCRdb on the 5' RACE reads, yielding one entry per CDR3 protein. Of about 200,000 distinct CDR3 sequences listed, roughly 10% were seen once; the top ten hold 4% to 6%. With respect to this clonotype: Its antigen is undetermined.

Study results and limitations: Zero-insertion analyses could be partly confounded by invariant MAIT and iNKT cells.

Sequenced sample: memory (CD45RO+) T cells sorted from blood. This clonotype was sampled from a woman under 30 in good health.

The CDR3 spells CASGVDQIYNEQFF. The CDR3 nucleotides are TGTGCCAGCGGAGTGGATCAGATTTACAATGAGCAGTTCTTC. The genes are TRBV12-3 or TRBV12-4 and TRBJ2-1; D not certain. This CDR3 contains 14 residues. The V and J ends lost 8 bases and 4 bases respectively, with 15 bases between them.